The 5 T cell receptor beta chains reported below all come from one sample, sequenced in a study of early T cells in non-severe SARS-CoV-2 infection. From the 5' RACE reads, TCRdb called clonotypes with MiXCR, one entry per CDR3 protein. The sample has approximately 65,000 distinct CDR3 sequences, approximately 12% seen once. The sequencing input was whole blood. The receptors come from an adult who was a healthcare worker with PCR-confirmed SARS-CoV-2 infection or an uninfected control (not recorded which).

This clonotype was observed many times. This sequence joins TRBV20-1 and TRBJ2-1; weak D call: TRBD2 (5 bases). Looked up from germline, CDR1 is DFQATT and CDR2 is SNEGSKA (reference sequence). V was trimmed by 3 bases and J by 8 bases, leaving 14 bases between them. The CDR3 runs 13 residues. The CDR3 protein is CSASRLGGDEQFF. The CDR3 DNA follows: TGCAGTGCTAGTCGCCTAGGAGGCGATGAGCAGTTCTTC.

The chain is built from TRBV19 and TRBJ1-2; tentative D call: TRBD1 (5 bases). V lost 5 bases to trimming and J lost 9 bases, with 19 bases between them. This CDR3 spans 14 amino acids. In germline, CDR1 is LNHDA, CDR2 SQIVND (reference sequence). The CDR3 bases are TGTGCCAGTAGTGAAGGCAGGGTGGTTAACAGCTACACCTTC. It translates to CASSEGRVVNSYTF.

This clonotype was seen repeatedly, ten times or more. The rearrangement uses TRBV12-3 or TRBV12-4 and TRBJ1-2, with unresolved D. The CDR3 covers 14 residues. V lost 3 bases, J lost 2 bases, and 10 bases lay in between. CDR3 loop: CASSLLPVNYGYTF. CDR3 coding DNA: TGTGCCAGCAGTTTGTTACCGGTCAACTATGGCTACACCTTC.

This clonotype was seen only a few times. V gene TRBV5-4 combines with J gene TRBJ1-2; D is unresolved. From germline, CDR1 is SGHNT and CDR2 YYREEE (reference sequence). The CDR3 is 12 residues long. V was shortened by 4 bases and J by 2 bases, with 6 bases between the two germline ends. As DNA, the CDR3 is TGTGCCAGCAGCGTCGCGAACTATGGCTACACCTTC. This gives the protein CASSVANYGYTF.

The chain combines TRBV25-1 with TRBJ1-1; 7 positions agree with TRBD1. The CDR3 sequence is 14 residues long. J gave up 8 bases and V 7 bases, and 13 bases lay outside the gene matches. Looked up from germline, CDR1 is MGHDK and CDR2 is SYGVNS. This CDR3 reads CASIPPGATGEAFF. The CDR3 DNA sequence: TGTGCCAGCATCCCACCAGGGGCGACAGGGGAAGCTTTCTTT.